This TCR beta chain stems from a study of cytomegalovirus exposure and HLA in healthy donors. Study summary: HLA-typed donors were the source of 82 million or so unique TCRs, which an early data release held.

Primers for the PCR totalled 60 Vbeta and 13 Jbeta. Produced via immunoSEQ multiplex PCR; TCRdb's table is partial and in-frame only. The sample shows roughly 120,000 clones, more than 65% of them seen only once. The germline V gene encodes CDR1 MNHNS and CDR2 SASEGT. The CDR3 loop spans 13 amino acids. With V trimmed by 2 bases and J by 4 bases, 1 base remained unmatched. Regarding donors, all were healthy bone marrow donors. This clonotype was sampled from a young woman in good health and CMV-seropositive. The source material was PBMCs. This chain joins TRBV6-1 and TRBJ1-2; TRBD1 matches 7 bases. Written as DNA, the CDR3 is TGTGCCAGCAGTGAATGGACAGGCTATGGCTACACCTTC. It yields the protein CASSEWTGYGYTF.